The clone carrying this T cell receptor beta chain is medium-sized within its sample. Its target is not known. The V gene end was trimmed by 6 bases and the J gene end by 2 bases; junction bases not matched to a gene: 4. The CDR3 extends over 14 amino acids. This record belongs to a study of vaccination and CD4 T cells after COVID-19. Stated treatment: approximately 9-day PBMC culture with coronavirus spike peptide pools or control peptides (ViraFEST assay). Following expansion of antigen-specific T cells with peptide pools, ViraFEST then sequenced TCRs. Half the medium was exchanged for fresh IL-2 medium on days 3 and 7. Overall study results and limits: The authors identified 304 of 307 vaccine-specific clones in convalescent patients as spike mono-reactive. Among reactive clones from convalescent patients, a median approximately 86% appeared only post-vaccination.

Scientists ran DNA taken from cultured CD4+ T cells through the Oncomine TCR Beta short-read assay for sequencing. TCRdb passed the PCR reads through MiXCR, listing each CDR3 protein once. The table has some 15,000 distinct CDR3 sequences, about 50% seen once. This receptor was identified in a human donor who had recovered from COVID-19. The specimen sequenced was CD4+ T cells from blood, cultured in vitro. The V call is TRBV12-3 or TRBV12-4, the J call TRBJ1-5, with 7 bases lining up with TRBD1. The CDR3 region is CASSPTGGNQPQHF. Written as DNA, the CDR3 is TGTGCCAGCAGCCCAACAGGGGGCAATCAGCCCCAGCATTTT.